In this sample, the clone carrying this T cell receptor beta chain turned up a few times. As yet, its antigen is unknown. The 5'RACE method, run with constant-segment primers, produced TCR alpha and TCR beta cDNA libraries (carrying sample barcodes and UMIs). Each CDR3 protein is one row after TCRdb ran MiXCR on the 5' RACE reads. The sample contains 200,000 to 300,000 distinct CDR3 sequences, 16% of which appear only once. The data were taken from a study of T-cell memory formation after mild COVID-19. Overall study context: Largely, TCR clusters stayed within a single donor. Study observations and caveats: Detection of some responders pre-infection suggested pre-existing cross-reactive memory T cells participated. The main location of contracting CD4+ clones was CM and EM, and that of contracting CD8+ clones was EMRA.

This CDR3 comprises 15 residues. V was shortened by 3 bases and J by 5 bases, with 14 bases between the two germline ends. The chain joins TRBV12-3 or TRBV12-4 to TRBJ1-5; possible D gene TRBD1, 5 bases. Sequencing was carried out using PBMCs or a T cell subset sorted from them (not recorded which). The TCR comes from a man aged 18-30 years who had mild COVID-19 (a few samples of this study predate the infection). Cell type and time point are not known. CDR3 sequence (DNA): TGTGCCAGCAGTTTTCAGACCGGGGGAGATCAGCCCCAGCATTTT. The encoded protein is CASSFQTGGDQPQHF.